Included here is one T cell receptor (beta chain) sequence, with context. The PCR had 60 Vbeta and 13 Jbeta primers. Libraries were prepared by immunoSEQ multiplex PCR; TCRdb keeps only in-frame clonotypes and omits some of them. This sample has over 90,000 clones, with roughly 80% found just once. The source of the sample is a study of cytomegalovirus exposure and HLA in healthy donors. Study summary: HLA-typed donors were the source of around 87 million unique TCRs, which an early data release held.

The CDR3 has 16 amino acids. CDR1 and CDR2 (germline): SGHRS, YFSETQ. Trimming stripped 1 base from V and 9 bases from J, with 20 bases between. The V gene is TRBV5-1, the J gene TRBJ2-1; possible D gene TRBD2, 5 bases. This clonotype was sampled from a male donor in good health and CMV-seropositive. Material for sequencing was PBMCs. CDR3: CASSLMSGNTRGEQFF. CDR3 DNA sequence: TGCGCCAGCAGCTTGATGAGCGGAAATACCCGAGGTGAGCAGTTCTTC.